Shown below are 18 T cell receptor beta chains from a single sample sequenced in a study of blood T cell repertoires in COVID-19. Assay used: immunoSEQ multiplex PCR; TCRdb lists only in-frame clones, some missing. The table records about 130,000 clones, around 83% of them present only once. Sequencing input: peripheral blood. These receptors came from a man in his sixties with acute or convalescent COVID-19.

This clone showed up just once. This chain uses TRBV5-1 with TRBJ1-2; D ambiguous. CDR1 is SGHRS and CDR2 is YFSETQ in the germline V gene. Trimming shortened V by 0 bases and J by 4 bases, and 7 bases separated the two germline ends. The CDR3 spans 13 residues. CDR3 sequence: CASSLGPRYGYTF. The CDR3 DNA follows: TGCGCCAGCAGCTTGGGGCCTCGCTATGGCTACACCTTC.

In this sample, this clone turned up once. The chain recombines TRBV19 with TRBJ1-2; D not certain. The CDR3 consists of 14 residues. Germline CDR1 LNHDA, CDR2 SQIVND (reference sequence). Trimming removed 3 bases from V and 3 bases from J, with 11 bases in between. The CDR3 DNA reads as TGTGCCAGTAGTATTTTCAAGAGGGACTATGGCTACACCTTC. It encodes CASSIFKRDYGYTF.

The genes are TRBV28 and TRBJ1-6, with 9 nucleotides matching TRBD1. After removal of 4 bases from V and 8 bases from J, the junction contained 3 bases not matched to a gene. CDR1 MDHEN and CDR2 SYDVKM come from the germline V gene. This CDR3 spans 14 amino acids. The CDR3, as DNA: TGTGCCAGCAGTTGGACAGGGGCGGATTCACCCCTCCACTTT. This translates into CASSWTGADSPLHF.

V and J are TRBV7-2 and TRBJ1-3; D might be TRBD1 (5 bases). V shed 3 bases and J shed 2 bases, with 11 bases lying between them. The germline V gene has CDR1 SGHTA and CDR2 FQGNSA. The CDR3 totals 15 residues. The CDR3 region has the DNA TGTGCCAGCAGCTTCTCATTGGGGCCTGGAAACACCATATATTTT. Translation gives CASSFSLGPGNTIYF.

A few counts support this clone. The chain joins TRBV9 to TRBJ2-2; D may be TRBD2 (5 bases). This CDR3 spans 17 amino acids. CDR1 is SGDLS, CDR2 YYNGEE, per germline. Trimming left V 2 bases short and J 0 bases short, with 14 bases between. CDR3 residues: CASSVWETPSNTGELFF. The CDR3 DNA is TGTGCCAGCAGCGTCTGGGAGACCCCGTCGAACACCGGGGAGCTGTTTTTT.

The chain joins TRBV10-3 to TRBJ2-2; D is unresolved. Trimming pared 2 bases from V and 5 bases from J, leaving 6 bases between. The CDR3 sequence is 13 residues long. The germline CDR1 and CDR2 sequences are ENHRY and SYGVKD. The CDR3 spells CAISEVSTGELFF. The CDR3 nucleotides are TGTGCCATCAGTGAGGTGTCAACCGGGGAGCTGTTTTTT.

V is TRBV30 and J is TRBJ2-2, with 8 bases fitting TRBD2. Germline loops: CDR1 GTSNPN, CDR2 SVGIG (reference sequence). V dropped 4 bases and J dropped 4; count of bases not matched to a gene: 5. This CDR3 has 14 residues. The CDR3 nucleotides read TGTGCCTGGATGCGGGGGGAGTCCACCGGGGAGCTGTTTTTT. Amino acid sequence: CAWMRGESTGELFF.

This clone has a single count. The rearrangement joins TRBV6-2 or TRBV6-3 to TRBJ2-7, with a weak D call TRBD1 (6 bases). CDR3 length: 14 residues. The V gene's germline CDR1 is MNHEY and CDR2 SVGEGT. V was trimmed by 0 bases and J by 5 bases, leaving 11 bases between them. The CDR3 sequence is CASSYSNRVHEQYF. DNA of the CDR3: TGTGCCAGCAGTTACTCGAACAGGGTCCACGAGCAGTACTTC.

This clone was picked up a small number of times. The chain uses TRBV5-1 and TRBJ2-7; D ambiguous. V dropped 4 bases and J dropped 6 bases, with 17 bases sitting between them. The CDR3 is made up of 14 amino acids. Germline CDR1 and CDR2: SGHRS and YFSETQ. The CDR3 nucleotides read TGCGCCAGCAGCCTAGGATCGTCCACTCTCGAGCAGTACTTC. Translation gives CASSLGSSTLEQYF.

CDR3 DNA: TGTGCCAGCACCCAACCCGGAGGGCCGAGGTCTGAAGCTTTCTTT. Its translation is CASTQPGGPRSEAFF. V is TRBV5-4 and J is TRBJ1-1, with unresolved D. The CDR3 covers 15 residues. The V end lost 6 bases, the J end lost 6 bases, and 21 bases lay between the germline ends. Germline CDR1 reads SGHNT; CDR2 reads YYREEE (reference sequence).

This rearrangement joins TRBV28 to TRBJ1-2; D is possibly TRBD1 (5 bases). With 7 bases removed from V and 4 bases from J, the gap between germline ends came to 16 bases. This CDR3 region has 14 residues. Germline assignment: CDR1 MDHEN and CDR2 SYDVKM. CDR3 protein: CASTRGEGSYGYTF. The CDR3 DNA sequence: TGTGCCAGCACCCGAGGGGAGGGCAGCTATGGCTACACCTTC.

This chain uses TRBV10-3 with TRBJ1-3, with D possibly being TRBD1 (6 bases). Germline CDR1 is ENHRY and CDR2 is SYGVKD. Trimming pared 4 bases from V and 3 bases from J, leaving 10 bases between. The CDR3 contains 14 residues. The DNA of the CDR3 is TGTGCCATCAGTGGGACAGCAAATGGAAACACCATATATTTT. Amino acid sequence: CAISGTANGNTIYF.

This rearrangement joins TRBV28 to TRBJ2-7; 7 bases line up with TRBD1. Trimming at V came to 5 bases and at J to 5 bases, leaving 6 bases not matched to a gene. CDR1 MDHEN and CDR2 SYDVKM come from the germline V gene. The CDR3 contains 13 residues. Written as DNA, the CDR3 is TGTGCCAGCAGTAACCCCAGGGGGAACGAGCAGTACTTC. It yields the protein CASSNPRGNEQYF.

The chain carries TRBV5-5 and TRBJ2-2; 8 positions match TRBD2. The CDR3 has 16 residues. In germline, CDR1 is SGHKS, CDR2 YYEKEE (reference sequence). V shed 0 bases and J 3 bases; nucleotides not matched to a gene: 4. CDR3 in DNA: TGTGCCAGCAGCTTGGTAGCGGGACCTTACACCGGGGAGCTGTTTTTT. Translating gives CASSLVAGPYTGELFF.

This chain's CDR3 is CASRRDRALGSPLHF. CDR3 in DNA: TGTGCCAGCAGGCGGGACAGGGCTCTTGGCTCACCCCTCCACTTT. The chain couples TRBV5-5 to TRBJ1-6; 9 bases are a match to TRBD1. J lost 10 bases, V lost 5 bases, and 10 bases had no gene match. The V gene's germline CDR1 is SGHKS and CDR2 YYEKEE (reference sequence). This CDR3 region has 15 residues.

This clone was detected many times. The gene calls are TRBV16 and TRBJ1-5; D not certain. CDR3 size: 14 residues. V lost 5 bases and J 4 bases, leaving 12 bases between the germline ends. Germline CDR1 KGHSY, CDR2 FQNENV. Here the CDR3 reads CASSTLGRNQPQHF. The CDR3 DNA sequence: TGTGCCAGCAGCACCCTAGGCAGAAATCAGCCCCAGCATTTT.

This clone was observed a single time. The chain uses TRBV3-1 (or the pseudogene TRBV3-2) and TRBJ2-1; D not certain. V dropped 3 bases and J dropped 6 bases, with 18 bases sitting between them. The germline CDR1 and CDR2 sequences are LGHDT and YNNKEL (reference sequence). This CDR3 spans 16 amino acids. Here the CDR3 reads CASSHHRGPLRNEQFF. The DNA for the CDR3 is TGTGCCAGCAGCCATCACCGTGGGCCCCTACGCAATGAGCAGTTCTTC.

The CDR3 bases are TGTGCCAGCAGCCAAGTTCGAGCCTACGAGCAGTACTTC. Translation gives CASSQVRAYEQYF. The chain joins TRBV3-1 (or the pseudogene TRBV3-2) to TRBJ2-7, with D unclear. From germline, CDR1 is LGHDT and CDR2 YNNKEL (reference sequence). The CDR3 contains 13 residues. V lost 1 base to trimming and J lost 2 bases, with 6 bases between them.